This is a list of T cell receptor beta chains from one sample in a study of T cells after yellow fever vaccination. TCRdb reprocessed the 5' RACE reads via MiXCR and lists one record per CDR3 protein. The sample has more than 95,000 distinct CDR3 sequences; around 15% are singletons. The specimen comprised CD8+ T cells sorted from PBMCs, sampled 5 days after the yellow fever booster vaccination. The receptors here all came from a man aged 18 to 29 who received the YFV17D yellow fever vaccine. Each CDR3 is given with its conserved first and last residue. The order of the fields is J gene, D gene, V gene, clone size, CDR3 DNA, CDR3 protein. The D gene is left open where the match is weak. For some rows the clone size is stated as once, few or many, or as a class when expanded; others skip it.

TRBJ2-7 | TRBD2 | TRBV11-1 | NA | TGTGCCACCGAGAGGGAGCGGGGGAGCTCCTACGAGCAGTACTTC | CATERERGSSYEQYF
TRBJ2-3 | TRBD2 | TRBV20-1 | few | TGCAGTGCTAGAGATCCCCTAGCGGGGGTATACACAGATACGCAGTATTTT | CSARDPLAGVYTDTQYF
TRBJ2-7 | NA | TRBV7-2 | many | TGTGCCAGCAGCCCAACAGCTCCCACCTACGAGCAGTACTTC | CASSPTAPTYEQYF
TRBJ2-5 | NA | TRBV2 | NA | TGTGCCAGCATCGGGGGCAGGGGAAAAGAGACCCAGTACTTC | CASIGGRGKETQYF
TRBJ1-1 | NA | TRBV28 | NA | TGTGCCAGCAGAAACGACCGAATGAACACTGAAGCTTTCTTT | CASRNDRMNTEAFF
TRBJ2-1 | TRBD1 | TRBV19 | NA | TGTGCCGCCTCCGGGACAGACTACAATGAGCAGTTCTTC | CAASGTDYNEQFF
TRBJ1-5 | TRBD1 | TRBV24-1 | few | TGTGCCGTACAGTCCGGGACAGGGGGGGATTGGGACAATCAGCCCCAGCATTTT | CAVQSGTGGDWDNQPQHF
TRBJ1-2 | NA | TRBV6-5 | NA | TGTGCCAGCAGTTACATCAACCGGGACACTAACTATGGCTACACCTTC | CASSYINRDTNYGYTF
TRBJ1-1 | NA | TRBV29-1 | NA | TGCAGCGTTGTAATGGGGCGATACATGAACACTGAAGCTTTCTTT | CSVVMGRYMNTEAFF
TRBJ2-1 | NA | TRBV5-1 | few | TGCGCCAGCAGCCTCGGGACCGATAGCTCCTACAATGAGCAGTTCTTC | CASSLGTDSSYNEQFF
TRBJ2-3 | NA | TRBV7-3 | NA | TGTGCCAGCAGCTTAAGCGGGGCAGATACGCAGTATTTT | CASSLSGADTQYF
TRBJ2-2 | NA | TRBV12-3/TRBV12-4 | few | TGTGCCAGCAGTCACCCCACCGGGGAGCTGTTTTTT | CASSHPTGELFF
TRBJ1-1 | NA | TRBV12-3/TRBV12-4 | NA | TGTGCCAGCAGTTTTGGAGCTTTCTTT | CASSFGAFF
TRBJ2-7 | TRBD1 | TRBV11-1 | NA | TGTGCCAGCAGCCCTGGGACAGGGGGCCCCTACGAGCAGTACTTC | CASSPGTGGPYEQYF
TRBJ2-7 | TRBD2 | TRBV4-3 | few | TGCGCCAGCAGCCCCGAGCGGGGGGGCTACTACGAGCAGTACTTC | CASSPERGGYYEQYF
TRBJ2-6 | NA | TRBV5-4 | NA | TGTGCCATCCCGTATGGGGCCAACGTCCTGACTTTC | CAIPYGANVLTF
TRBJ2-1 | NA | TRBV4-1 | NA | TGCGCCAGCAGCCAAGACGTCTACAATGAGCAGTTCTTC | CASSQDVYNEQFF
TRBJ1-1 | NA | TRBV6-6 | NA | TGTGCCAGCAGTATCTCGTGGGGAGAAGCTTTCTTT | CASSISWGEAFF
TRBJ2-1 | NA | TRBV7-8 | many | TGTGCCAGCAGCTTATCGACGGCACGTAGCAATGAGCAGTTCTTC | CASSLSTARSNEQFF
TRBJ2-1 | TRBD2 | TRBV4-2 | few | TGTGCCAGCAGCCACCCAGGAGGTAGCGGGGATGAGCAGTTCTTC | CASSHPGGSGDEQFF
TRBJ2-6 | NA | TRBV6-5 | few | TGTGCCAGCGGTTACTCTGGGGCCAACGTCCTGACTTTC | CASGYSGANVLTF
TRBJ1-4 | TRBD1 | TRBV6-2/TRBV6-3 | NA | TGTGCCAGCAGTTACTCCCGGGACAGGGACGCCCTGAATGAAAAACTGTTTTTT | CASSYSRDRDALNEKLFF
TRBJ2-1 | NA | TRBV7-2 | NA | TGTGCCAGCAGCCAAAGGTTTCCCGGATCCTCCTACAATGAGCAGTTCTTC | CASSQRFPGSSYNEQFF
TRBJ1-1 | NA | TRBV6-5 | NA | TGTGCCAGCAGTTACTCGGGGTTCACTGAAGCTTTCTTT | CASSYSGFTEAFF
TRBJ2-3 | NA | TRBV7-9 | NA | TGTGCCAGCAGCCTACGGGCCTCGCCAGGGGATACGCAGTATTTT | CASSLRASPGDTQYF